The 24 T cell receptor beta chains given below trace back to one sample, sequenced in a study of blood T cell repertoires in COVID-19. The table came from immunoSEQ multiplex PCR; TCRdb's copy has only in-frame clones and leaves some out. The table records a few hundred thousand clones, 86% of them present only once. The specimen sequenced was peripheral blood. Receptor source: a woman in her 50s with acute or convalescent COVID-19.

The CDR3 reads CAWIKAGGSSYNEQFF. The CDR3 DNA is TGTGCCTGGATAAAAGCGGGAGGGAGCTCCTACAATGAGCAGTTCTTC. The J gene is TRBJ2-1, the V gene TRBV30, with 10 bases aligning to TRBD2. The V gene end was trimmed by 4 bases and the J gene end by 0 bases; junction bases not matched to a gene: 6. Germline loops: CDR1 GTSNPN, CDR2 SVGIG (reference sequence). The length of the CDR3 is 16 residues.

The chain is built from TRBV10-3 and TRBJ1-1, with 8 bases matching TRBD1. The CDR3 loop spans 13 amino acids. Germline loops: CDR1 ENHRY, CDR2 SYGVKD. V dropped 6 bases and J dropped 3; count of bases not matched to a gene: 3. CDR3 amino acids: CAIRIQGDTEAFF. The CDR3 nucleotides are TGTGCCATCAGAATACAGGGGGACACTGAAGCTTTCTTT.

The CDR3: CASSVNSDNEQFF. CDR3 in DNA: TGTGCCAGCAGCGTAAATAGCGATAATGAGCAGTTCTTC. V usage is TRBV9 and J usage is TRBJ2-1; a weak D match, TRBD2 (5 bases). V was cut by 1 base and J by 7 bases, with 9 bases left in between. Germline CDR1 SGDLS, CDR2 YYNGEE. This CDR3 contains 13 residues.

The J gene is TRBJ2-5, the V gene TRBV12-3 or TRBV12-4, with D possibly TRBD2 on 6 matching bases. V was clipped by 3 bases and J by 2 bases, with 7 bases between them. The CDR3 runs to 13 residues. The CDR3 loop reads CASSFGGQETQYF. The CDR3 bases are TGTGCCAGCAGTTTTGGGGGGCAAGAGACCCAGTACTTC.

The V call is TRBV6-1, the J call TRBJ1-6; no clear D. Germline V gene data show CDR1 as MNHNS and CDR2 as SASEGT. V was cut by 2 bases and J by 10 bases, with 12 bases left in between. This CDR3 is 14 amino acids long. CDR3 loop: CASSEQALGSPLHF. The DNA for the CDR3 is TGTGCCAGCAGTGAACAGGCCTTAGGCTCACCCCTCCACTTT.

CDR3 sequence (DNA): TGTGCCAGCAGCGCCGGACAGACACAAGAGACCCAGTACTTC. Translation: CASSAGQTQETQYF. V and J are TRBV5-6 and TRBJ2-5; tentative D call: TRBD1 (6 bases). Germline lookup yields CDR1 SGHDT and CDR2 YYEEEE. The ends were cut back, 4 bases at V and 2 bases at J, with 12 bases in the middle. This CDR3 contains 14 residues.

The rearrangement uses TRBV5-1 and TRBJ2-3, with 11 bases matching TRBD2. This CDR3 is 15 amino acids long. Germline trimming cut 7 bases from V and 5 bases from J; bases unmatched to any gene: 9. Germline V gives CDR1 SGHRS, CDR2 YFSETQ. The CDR3 is CASRQLAGAEDTQYF. CDR3 DNA sequence: TGCGCCAGCCGACAACTAGCGGGAGCGGAAGATACGCAGTATTTT.

The chain is built from TRBV4-1 and TRBJ1-2, with 10 bases identical to TRBD1. The CDR3 is 14 amino acids. The V and J ends lost 4 bases and 6 bases, in that order; junction bases with no gene match: 5. The germline gives CDR1 MGHRA, CDR2 YSYEKL. The CDR3 sequence is CASSPWGQGNGYTF. The CDR3 DNA follows: TGCGCCAGCAGCCCTTGGGGACAGGGGAATGGCTACACCTTC.

This chain connects TRBV5-1 to TRBJ2-2; 8 bases agree with TRBD2. The CDR3 is 15 amino acids. Germline assignment: CDR1 SGHRS and CDR2 YFSETQ. Germline trimming cut 0 bases from V and 3 bases from J; bases unmatched to any gene: 1. CDR3 in amino acids: CASSLAGGYTGELFF. The CDR3 DNA reads TGCGCCAGCAGCTTGGCGGGGGGGTACACCGGGGAGCTGTTTTTT.

CDR3 DNA sequence: TGTGCCAGTACCCACTCCGTCGGCAGGGGGCGGGTTGAAGCTTTCTTT. This translates into CASTHSVGRGRVEAFF. The chain employs TRBV19 and TRBJ1-1; TRBD1 matches 8 bases. Germline values: CDR1 LNHDA, CDR2 SQIVND (reference sequence). This CDR3 has 16 amino acids. V dropped 7 bases and J dropped 7; count of bases not matched to a gene: 17.

This clone has ten or more counts. This sequence joins TRBV11-2 and TRBJ2-3; perhaps TRBD2 as D (5 bases). Germline V gives CDR1 SGHAT, CDR2 FQNNGV. The V and J ends lost 1 base and 3 bases respectively, with 14 bases between them. CDR3 length equals 16 residues. Here the CDR3 DNA reads TGTGCCAGCAGCTTAGTTCTAAGCGGCCTAACAGATACGCAGTATTTT. Its protein is CASSLVLSGLTDTQYF.

This sequence joins TRBV29-1 and TRBJ1-1; no firm D call. The V gene lost 7 bases and the J gene lost 0 bases, with 21 bases spanning the gap. This CDR3 is built from 16 residues. In germline, CDR1 is SQVTM, CDR2 ANQGSEA. As DNA, the CDR3 is TGCAGCGCGGTTCGAGGAGGTCCCTCCATGAACACTGAAGCTTTCTTT. It codes for CSAVRGGPSMNTEAFF.

The V and J genes are TRBV18 and TRBJ2-1, with TRBD2 matching 14 bases. There are 19 residues in the CDR3. Looked up from germline, CDR1 is KGHSH and CDR2 is LQKENI. V shed 6 bases, J shed 3 bases, and the junction held 13 bases outside the gene matches. CDR3 nucleotides: TGTGCCAGCTCCTTATTCGGGACTAGCGGGAGATCGAGCTACAATGAGCAGTTCTTC. Translated: CASSLFGTSGRSSYNEQFF.

This sequence joins TRBV6-5 and TRBJ1-2; no definite D call. CDR3 length: 14 residues. V dropped 6 bases and J dropped 4 bases, with 15 bases sitting between them. The germline CDR1 and CDR2 sequences are MNHEY and SVGAGI. This CDR3 reads CASSQLEGPYGYTF. The CDR3 DNA reads as TGTGCCAGCAGCCAGCTAGAGGGTCCCTATGGCTACACCTTC.

This clone was detected only a few times. The chain uses TRBV7-9 and TRBJ2-1, with D possibly being TRBD1 (5 bases). Germline V gene data show CDR1 as SEHNR and CDR2 as FQNEAQ (reference sequence). V gave up 0 bases and J gave up 8 bases, with 11 bases separating them. CDR3 size: 14 residues. CDR3 in DNA: TGTGCCAGCAGCTTAGCAGGGGTAGTCTATGAGCAGTTCTTC. Translating it yields CASSLAGVVYEQFF.

J is TRBJ2-3 and V is TRBV5-4; TRBD1 might be the D (6 bases). CDR1 is SGHNT, CDR2 YYREEE, per germline (reference sequence). The CDR3 contains 15 residues. V lost 10 bases and J 2 bases, leaving 20 bases between the germline ends. The CDR3 protein is CASSKKGQVTDTQYF. For the CDR3, the DNA is TGTGCCTCCTCAAAAAAGGGACAAGTCACAGATACGCAGTATTTT. Full variable domain (missing parts from reference TRBV5-4 and TRBJ2-3): ETGVTQSPTHLIKTRGQQVTLRCSSQSGHNTVSWYQQALGQGPQFIFQYYREEENGRGNFPPRFSGLQFPNYSSELNVNALELDDSALYLCASSKKGQVTDTQYFGPGTRLTVL.

This clone was counted once. The chain couples TRBV5-1 to TRBJ1-1, with D uncertain. This CDR3 has 11 residues. Germline lookup yields CDR1 SGHRS and CDR2 YFSETQ. V was cut by 7 bases and J by 0 bases, with 4 bases left in between. CDR3 region: CASHMNTEAFF. In DNA form, the CDR3 reads TGCGCCAGCCACATGAACACTGAAGCTTTCTTT.

This CDR3 is CAWSVKQGAAGNTIYF. The CDR3, as DNA: TGTGCCTGGAGTGTAAAACAGGGGGCAGCGGGAAACACCATATATTTT. The J gene is TRBJ1-3, the V gene TRBV30, with TRBD1 matching 9 bases. V shed 0 bases, J shed 4 bases, and the junction held 7 bases outside the gene matches. This CDR3 has 16 amino acids. Germline values: CDR1 GTSNPN, CDR2 SVGIG (reference sequence).

The chain has TRBV4-2 and TRBJ1-5; D gene uncertain. In germline, CDR1 is LGHNA, CDR2 YNFKEQ. Trimming left V 0 bases short and J 5 bases short, with 11 bases between. The CDR3 is made up of 15 amino acids. The CDR3 DNA reads TGTGCCAGCAGCCAAGATCCCCAGTCGTATCAGCCCCAGCATTTT. Translation: CASSQDPQSYQPQHF.

The CDR3 region has the DNA TGTGCCATCAGTGAAGGGGGAAGGGCTAATGAAAAACTGTTTTTT. This gives the protein CAISEGGRANEKLFF. This chain uses TRBV10-3 with TRBJ1-4; maybe TRBD1 (6 bases). From germline, CDR1 is ENHRY and CDR2 SYGVKD. Trimming shortened V by 3 bases and J by 3 bases, and 11 bases separated the two germline ends. The CDR3 totals 15 residues.

The rearrangement uses TRBV10-3 and TRBJ2-1, with 7 bases lining up with TRBD2. CDR1 is ENHRY, CDR2 SYGVKD, per germline. The CDR3 totals 15 residues. Trimming took 3 bases from V and 5 from J; bases not matched to a gene: 7. CDR3 in amino acids: CAISDWAGAHNEQFF. The CDR3, as DNA: TGTGCCATCAGTGATTGGGCGGGAGCCCACAATGAGCAGTTCTTC.

CDR3 region: CASGTGGSGNQPQHF. CDR3 nucleotides: TGTGCCTCGGGGACAGGGGGCTCGGGCAATCAGCCCCAGCATTTT. The chain couples TRBV27 to TRBJ1-5, with TRBD1 identical over 12 bases. The germline gives CDR1 MNHEY, CDR2 SMNVEV (reference sequence). The CDR3 has 15 residues. J lost 2 bases, V lost 11 bases, and 7 bases had no gene match.

The CDR3 protein is CAWVIRDRGINTEAFF. CDR3 DNA sequence: TGTGCCTGGGTGATTCGGGACAGGGGGATAAACACTGAAGCTTTCTTT. The chain carries TRBV30 and TRBJ1-1; the match to TRBD1 covers 11 bases. Looked up from germline, CDR1 is GTSNPN and CDR2 is SVGIG (reference sequence). The trim removed 5 bases at V and 2 bases at J, leaving 10 bases unmatched. The CDR3 totals 16 residues. Variable domain in full (rest from reference TRBV30 and TRBJ1-1): SQTIHQWPATLVQPVGSPLSLECTVEGTSNPNLYWYRQAAGRGLQLLFYSVGIGQISSEVPQNLSASRPQDRQFILSSKKLLLSDSGFYLCAWVIRDRGINTEAFFGQGTRLTVV.

This rearrangement joins TRBV5-5 to TRBJ2-7; tentatively, D is TRBD1 (5 bases). Looked up from germline, CDR1 is SGHKS and CDR2 is YYEKEE (reference sequence). Trimming removed 3 bases from V and 0 bases from J, with 10 bases in between. The CDR3 is 14 residues long. The CDR3 DNA reads as TGTGCCAGCAGCTGGGGCCCGAGCTCCTACGAGCAGTACTTC. It specifies CASSWGPSSYEQYF. The full variable domain, rest sourced from reference TRBV5-5 and TRBJ2-7, is DAGVTQSPTHLIKTRGQQVTLRCSPISGHKSVSWYQQVLGQGPQFIFQYYEKEERGRGNFPDRFSARQFPNYSSELNVNALLLGDSALYLCASSWGPSSYEQYFGPGTRLTVT.